Reported below is one TCR beta chain. A much bigger clone sits one base away, suggesting this may be a read error. These data originate in a study of regulatory T cells in long-lasting Graves disease. Time point defined: newly diagnosed GD, antithyroid drugs for less than 3 months. The TCR library was made from RNA that had been extracted from PBMCs in TRIzol. CDR3-region Arm-PCR and iRepertoire HTBI primers produced the TCR beta libraries. TCRdb passed the multiplex PCR reads through MiXCR, listing each CDR3 protein once. The sample lists approximately 390,000 distinct CDR3 sequences; 15% to 20% were seen once. CDR3 length: 13 residues. The germline gives CDR1 MDHEN, CDR2 SYDVKM. The same sample was also used in a study of T cells in Graves' hyperthyroidism and ophthalmopathy. That source notes: The diagnostic basis comprised clinical symptoms, serum thyroxine and TRAb, thyroid ultrasound and orbital computed tomography. Most clonotypes expanded in thyroid above 0.001 were likewise present in blood.

The TCR originated in a woman aged 18 to 35 with Graves disease. This specimen consisted of peripheral blood mononuclear cells (PBMCs), obtained at new diagnosis, from a patient treated with antithyroid drugs. The chain links TRBV28 to TRBJ1-1; TRBD1 might be the D (5 bases). The CDR3 loop is CASSFSFGTEASF. The CDR3 DNA sequence: TGTGCCAGCAGCTTCAGTTTTGGGACTGAAGCTTCCTTT.